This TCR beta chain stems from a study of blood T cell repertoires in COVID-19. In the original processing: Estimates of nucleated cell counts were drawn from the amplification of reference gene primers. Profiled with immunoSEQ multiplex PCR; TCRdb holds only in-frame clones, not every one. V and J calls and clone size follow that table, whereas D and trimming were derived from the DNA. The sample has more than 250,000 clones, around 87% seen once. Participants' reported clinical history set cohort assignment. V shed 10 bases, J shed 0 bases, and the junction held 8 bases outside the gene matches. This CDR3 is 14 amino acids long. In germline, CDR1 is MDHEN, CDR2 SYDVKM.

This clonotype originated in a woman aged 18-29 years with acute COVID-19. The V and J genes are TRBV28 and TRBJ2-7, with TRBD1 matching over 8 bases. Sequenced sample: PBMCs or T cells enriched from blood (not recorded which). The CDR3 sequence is CATLRQGYSYEQYF. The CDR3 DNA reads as TGTGCCACCCTCAGACAGGGGTACTCCTACGAGCAGTACTTC.